What follows are 19 T cell receptor beta chains derived from one specimen sequenced in a study of cytomegalovirus exposure and HLA in healthy donors (dated by TCRdb to about 2017). Libraries were built with the immunoSEQ multiplex PCR assay. The multiplex PCR relied on a mix of 60 forward primers for TCR Vbeta segments and 13 reverse primers for TCR Jbeta segments. Not all clones reach the TCRdb copy of this immuneACCESS table, which keeps in-frame sequences only. Checked studies attribute under half of the gap to unresolved V genes and leave the rest unexplained. The sample has roughly 150,000 clones on record, 76% of them singletons. About 3.4% of the sample goes to the ten largest clones. Sequenced: PBMCs. These receptors originate from a male donor in good health and CMV-seronegative.

In regard to this clone: Other DNA sequences from this sample encode an identical CDR3 as well. This chain joins TRBV5-1 and TRBJ2-5, with TRBD2 matching over 8 bases. The J call may be wrong; the DNA end is better matched by TRBJ2-7. Per germline, CDR1 SGHRS and CDR2 YFSETQ. The CDR3 consists of 14 residues. CDR3 DNA sequence: TGCGCCAGCAGCTTGGGCGGGGGGTCCTACGAGCAGTACTTC. Encoded protein: CASSLGGGSYEQYF.

V and J are TRBV6-1 and TRBJ1-3; 9 nucleotides match TRBD1. CDR3 size: 16 residues. The V segment lost 4 bases and the J segment 4 bases; nucleotides outside the gene matches: 8. Germline lookup yields CDR1 MNHNS and CDR2 SASEGT. CDR3 in amino acids: CASSVNTGGAGNTIYF. In DNA form, the CDR3 reads TGTGCCAGCAGTGTTAACACAGGGGGCGCAGGAAACACCATATATTTT.

The CDR3 bases are TGCAGTGCTGGCGGGTTCTACGAGCAGTACTTC. Translated, it gives CSAGGFYEQYF. The rearrangement uses TRBV20-1 and TRBJ2-7; tentative D call: TRBD2 (5 bases). CDR1 and CDR2 (germline): DFQATT, SNEGSKA (reference sequence). The CDR3 runs 11 residues. V was clipped by 5 bases and J by 3 bases, with 8 bases between them.

V gene TRBV27 combines with J gene TRBJ1-1; D remains unclear. The germline V and J ends were trimmed by 0 bases and 1 base, with 6 bases remaining between them. The CDR3 has 14 amino acids. Germline loops: CDR1 MNHEY, CDR2 SMNVEV (reference sequence). CDR3 protein: CASSLSDSNTEAFF. The CDR3 nucleotides read TGTGCCAGCAGTTTATCAGACTCGAACACTGAAGCTTTCTTT.

The gene calls are TRBV11-1 and TRBJ1-1; perhaps TRBD1 as D (5 bases). CDR3 size: 13 residues. V dropped 6 bases and J dropped 0 bases, with 8 bases sitting between them. Germline V gives CDR1 SGHAT, CDR2 FQDESV (reference sequence). CDR3 sequence: CASSPGMNTEAFF. CDR3 in DNA: TGTGCCAGCAGTCCAGGGATGAACACTGAAGCTTTCTTT.

V gene TRBV9 combines with J gene TRBJ1-2, with a possible D match to TRBD1 (5 bases). V was shortened by 4 bases and J by 8 bases, with 24 bases between the two germline ends. This CDR3 has 16 amino acids. Germline CDR1 SGDLS, CDR2 YYNGEE. For the CDR3, the DNA is TGTGCCAGCAGCCCGACGACGCGGGGGACGCCCCCCGGCTACACCTTC. This encodes CASSPTTRGTPPGYTF. Based on the CDR3 plus reference TRBV9 and TRBJ1-2, the full variable domain is DSGVTQTPKHLITATGQRVTLRCSPRSGDLSVYWYQQSLDQGLQFLIQYYNGEERAKGNILERFSAQQFPDLHSELNLSSLELGDSALYFCASSPTTRGTPPGYTFGSGTRLTVV.

This chain uses TRBV5-4 with TRBJ2-2; 7 positions match TRBD1. The CDR3 is 14 amino acids. V was clipped by 4 bases and J by 6 bases; unmatched bases: 6. Germline loops: CDR1 SGHNT, CDR2 YYREEE (reference sequence). CDR3 sequence reads: CASSNKGTAGELFF. Here the CDR3 DNA reads TGTGCCAGCAGCAACAAGGGGACAGCCGGGGAGCTGTTTTTT.

The chain uses TRBV7-9 and TRBJ2-7; 7 bases fit TRBD2. The ends lost 0 bases at V and 4 bases at J; junction bases unmatched: 12. This CDR3 comprises 17 residues. Germline lookup yields CDR1 SEHNR and CDR2 FQNEAQ (reference sequence). The chain's CDR3 is CASSLAGVAGEGYEQYF. CDR3 sequence (DNA): TGTGCCAGCAGCTTAGCGGGGGTTGCGGGAGAGGGGTACGAGCAGTACTTC.

The chain employs TRBV19 and TRBJ1-5, with 10 bases matching TRBD1. The CDR3 spans 15 residues. J lost 6 bases, V lost 6 bases, and 8 bases had no gene match. Germline loops: CDR1 LNHDA, CDR2 SQIVND (reference sequence). CDR3 sequence reads: CASSLGQGLSQPQHF. CDR3 DNA sequence: TGTGCCAGTAGCTTGGGACAGGGGTTGAGTCAGCCCCAGCATTTT.

This chain links TRBV6-1 with TRBJ1-6, with 7 bases identical to TRBD1. In germline, CDR1 is MNHNS, CDR2 SASEGT. The V segment lost 4 bases and the J segment 5 bases; nucleotides outside the gene matches: 8. This CDR3 is built from 16 residues. The DNA for the CDR3 is TGTGCCAGCAGTGCCATGGGGACAGTTAATAATTCACCCCTCCACTTT. This encodes CASSAMGTVNNSPLHF.

The V and J genes are TRBV28 and TRBJ1-3, with D uncertain. The V end was cut by 5 bases, the J end by 2 bases, with 16 bases between. Looked up from germline, CDR1 is MDHEN and CDR2 is SYDVKM. The CDR3 is 16 residues long. The CDR3 sequence: CASSGSGSFPGNTIYF. In DNA form, the CDR3 reads TGTGCCAGCAGTGGCTCCGGGTCTTTCCCTGGAAACACCATATATTTT.

This clone was detected only a few times. The chain employs TRBV28 and TRBJ2-4; 10 bases are shared with TRBD1. The CDR3 sequence is 16 residues long. Trimming removed 5 bases from V and 1 base from J; junction bases left unmatched: 5. Germline loops: CDR1 MDHEN, CDR2 SYDVKM. The CDR3 nucleotides are TGTGCCAGCAGTCCTCCGGACAGGGGGGCCAAAAACATTCAGTACTTC. This translates into CASSPPDRGAKNIQYF.

The table lists this clone with a few counts. The chain couples TRBV19 to TRBJ2-6; D remains unclear. CDR3 length: 17 residues. The V and J ends lost 1 base and 4 bases respectively, with 14 bases between them. Germline CDR1 and CDR2: LNHDA and SQIVND (reference sequence). The CDR3 bases are TGTGCCAGTAGTATAGTCTTTGAGGTTCTGGGGGCCAACGTCCTGACTTTC. Encoded protein: CASSIVFEVLGANVLTF.

Here the CDR3 DNA reads TGTGCCAGCAGTGCGGACAGGGGTTGGACAGATACGCAGTATTTT. This translates into CASSADRGWTDTQYF. The chain is built from TRBV2 and TRBJ2-3; TRBD1 matches 9 bases. Losses at the gene ends were 4 bases for V and 3 bases for J; bases not matched to a gene: 5. This CDR3 is built from 15 residues. CDR1 is SNHLY and CDR2 is FYNNEI in the germline V gene.

A single count supports this clone. This rearrangement joins TRBV7-9 to TRBJ2-5; 7 nucleotides match TRBD1. Judging by the DNA end, TRBJ2-7 fits better; the J call may be wrong. The germline V gene has CDR1 SEHNR and CDR2 FQNEAQ (reference sequence). This CDR3 region has 12 residues. The CDR3 nucleotides read TGTGCCAGCAGCCAGGGACAGTACGAGCAGTACTTC. This encodes CASSQGQYEQYF.

The chain recombines TRBV4-3 with TRBJ2-3, with TRBD1 matching 8 bases. The CDR3 is 12 amino acids. Germline assignment: CDR1 LGHNA and CDR2 YSLEER. Trimming removed 3 bases from V and 10 bases from J; junction bases left unmatched: 3. CDR3 coding DNA: TGCGCCAGCAGCCACGGACAGGGCCCGCAGTATTTT. Translating it yields CASSHGQGPQYF.

V gene TRBV28 combines with J gene TRBJ2-7, with D tentatively TRBD2 (6 bases). The CDR3 contains 13 residues. The ends were cut back, 3 bases at V and 2 bases at J, with 8 bases in the middle. Germline CDR1 and CDR2: MDHEN and SYDVKM. The CDR3 DNA sequence: TGTGCCAGCAGTTTGGGGACTCCCTACGAGCAGTACTTC. Protein product: CASSLGTPYEQYF. Full variable domain (rest looked up from reference TRBV28 and TRBJ2-7): DVKVTQSSRYLVKRTGEKVFLECVQDMDHENMFWYRQDPGLGLRLIYFSYDVKMKEKGDIPEGYSVSREKKERFSLILESASTNQTSMYLCASSLGTPYEQYFGPGTRLTVT.

The chain combines TRBV19 with TRBJ2-6; 9 bases map to TRBD1. Germline V gene data show CDR1 as LNHDA and CDR2 as SQIVND (reference sequence). Unmatched junction bases numbered 11, after V lost 5 bases and J lost 0 bases. This CDR3 comprises 19 residues. The CDR3 loop is CASSLIRTGAVSGANVLTF. The CDR3, as DNA: TGTGCCAGTAGTCTAATTCGGACAGGGGCGGTCTCTGGGGCCAACGTCCTGACTTTC.

In this sample, this clone turned up a few times. V is TRBV4-1 and J is TRBJ1-2; no firm D call. The CDR3 is 13 amino acids. The V and J ends lost 2 bases and 5 bases respectively, with 9 bases between them. Germline-derived CDR1 and CDR2 are MGHRA and YSYEKL. The CDR3, as DNA: TGCGCCAGCAGCCAACGGGTGGCTTATGGCTACACCTTC. This gives the protein CASSQRVAYGYTF.